The clone carrying this T cell receptor beta chain has a single count. This record comes from a study of shared clonotypes between healthy human individuals. Here immunoSEQ multiplex PCR was the method, and the copy in TCRdb shows in-frame clones only, minus some. The table lists around 700,000 clones, around 72% of them singletons. CDR3 length: 14 residues. V gave up 10 bases and J gave up 5 bases; unmatched junction bases: 13. Germline lookup yields CDR1 MNHEY and CDR2 SVGAGI. The V call is TRBV6-5, the J call TRBJ2-5, with 7 nucleotides matching TRBD2. The specimen sequenced was memory CD4+ T cells sorted from blood. Subset reported: CD45RA-negative fraction. This TCR derives from a woman between 25 and 40 years old in good health. CDR3 amino acids: CAICLAGDCETQYF. The CDR3 DNA follows: TGTGCCATCTGTCTGGCGGGAGATTGTGAGACCCAGTACTTC.